These 7 T cell receptor beta chains originate from one sample sequenced in a study of blood T cell repertoires in COVID-19. Generated by immunoSEQ multiplex PCR, the TCRdb table keeps only in-frame clones and is missing some. Among about 170,000 clones listed, around 83% were seen once. The sequencing sample was made of peripheral blood. The receptors were gathered from a woman of 80 years or more in a cohort sampled during active or convalescent COVID-19.

This chain connects TRBV27 to TRBJ1-1; D not certain. Germline V gene data show CDR1 as MNHEY and CDR2 as SMNVEV (reference sequence). V dropped 6 bases and J dropped 5 bases, with 16 bases sitting between them. The CDR3 extends over 14 amino acids. DNA for the CDR3: TGTGCCAGCAGCCCAGGACGGGGATGGACTGAAGCTTTCTTT. Protein product: CASSPGRGWTEAFF.

The chain has TRBV4-3 and TRBJ2-2; TRBD1 aligns across 8 bases. The CDR3 runs 17 residues. Germline CDR1 LGHNA, CDR2 YSLEER. The J segment lost 2 bases and the V segment lost 0 bases, leaving 5 bases of the junction unmatched. The CDR3 region is CASSQDGAGGNTGELFF. CDR3 coding DNA: TGCGCCAGCAGCCAAGATGGAGCAGGGGGCAACACCGGGGAGCTGTTTTTT.

This clone was found once. V usage is TRBV30 and J usage is TRBJ1-2; D may be TRBD1 (5 bases). The CDR3 extends over 16 amino acids. The V gene lost 0 bases and the J gene lost 1 base, with 15 bases spanning the gap. Germline CDR1 GTSNPN, CDR2 SVGIG (reference sequence). CDR3 sequence: CAWSVSRAPNNYGYTF. In DNA, the CDR3 is TGTGCCTGGAGTGTTAGCAGGGCCCCTAATAACTATGGCTACACCTTC. Looking up the rest from reference TRBV30 and TRBJ1-2 gives the full variable domain: SQTIHQWPATLVQPVGSPLSLECTVEGTSNPNLYWYRQAAGRGLQLLFYSVGIGQISSEVPQNLSASRPQDRQFILSSKKLLLSDSGFYLCAWSVSRAPNNYGYTFGSGTRLTVV.

Written as DNA, the CDR3 is TGTGCCAGCAGTTTAGATCGCAGGGCACAGAAGTACTTC. Its protein is CASSLDRRAQKYF. The J gene is TRBJ2-7, the V gene TRBV28; D is possibly TRBD1 (5 bases). The V end lost 2 bases, the J end lost 11 bases, and 16 bases lay between the germline ends. This CDR3 region has 13 residues. CDR1 MDHEN and CDR2 SYDVKM come from the germline V gene.

This clone has a single count. The chain has TRBV7-2 and TRBJ2-1, with 9 bases lining up with TRBD2. In germline, CDR1 is SGHTA, CDR2 FQGNSA. V dropped 1 base and J dropped 4; count of bases not matched to a gene: 2. This CDR3 is 15 amino acids long. CDR3 region: CASSLVTSGYNEQFF. The CDR3 nucleotides read TGTGCCAGCAGCTTAGTAACTAGCGGGTACAATGAGCAGTTCTTC.

The chain couples TRBV5-1 to TRBJ2-7, with a tentative D call TRBD1 (6 bases). The CDR3 sequence is 12 residues long. Trimming stripped 4 bases from V and 2 bases from J, with 7 bases between. Per the germline V gene, CDR1 is SGHRS and CDR2 is YFSETQ. The CDR3 loop is CASSRDTYEQYF. For the CDR3, the DNA is TGCGCCAGCAGCCGGGACACCTACGAGCAGTACTTC.

This rearrangement joins TRBV6-4 to TRBJ2-3, with 8 bases identical to TRBD2. V gave up 3 bases and J gave up 2 bases; unmatched junction bases: 7. The CDR3 sequence is 16 residues long. Germline V gene data show CDR1 as MRHNA and CDR2 as SNTAGT. The CDR3 sequence is CASSENGRDTTDTQYF. The CDR3 DNA follows: TGTGCCAGCAGTGAAAACGGGAGGGACACCACAGATACGCAGTATTTT.